This T cell receptor (beta chain) was found in a study of technical replicates of blood from a few donors. Here immunoSEQ multiplex PCR was the method, and the copy in TCRdb shows in-frame clones only, minus some. The sample lists tens of thousands of clones, 75% to 95% occurring once. Source material: T cells isolated from PBMCs. This TCR derives from a human donor in good health.

CDR3 loop: CASSTGYATATNEKLFF. The CDR3 DNA is TGTGCCAGTAGTACAGGGTATGCGACCGCAACTAATGAAAAACTGTTTTTT. The chain combines TRBV19 with TRBJ1-4, with D possibly being TRBD1 (5 bases). Trimming shortened V by 4 bases and J by 0 bases, and 15 bases separated the two germline ends. Per germline, CDR1 LNHDA and CDR2 SQIVND (reference sequence). The CDR3 loop spans 17 amino acids.